Listed here are 23 T cell receptor beta chains from one sample, sequenced in a study of blood T cell repertoires in COVID-19. The protocol was immunoSEQ multiplex PCR, while the TCRdb copy is restricted to in-frame clones and leaves out a portion. The data contain a few hundred thousand clones, 86% of them singletons. The sequenced material came from peripheral blood. The origin of the receptors is a woman between 45 and 60 years old with acute or convalescent COVID-19.

The V gene is TRBV27, the J gene TRBJ2-3, with 7 nucleotides matching TRBD2. Trimming removed 6 bases from V and 2 bases from J; junction bases left unmatched: 8. This CDR3 spans 15 amino acids. The germline V gene has CDR1 MNHEY and CDR2 SMNVEV (reference sequence). CDR3: CASRVLAQFTDTQYF. The CDR3 DNA follows: TGTGCCAGCAGAGTACTAGCGCAATTCACAGATACGCAGTATTTT.

The V and J genes are TRBV7-3 and TRBJ1-1; 7 bases are a match to TRBD1. CDR1 is SGHTA, CDR2 FQGTGA, per germline. With V trimmed by 1 base and J by 7 bases, 3 bases remained unmatched. CDR3 length equals 13 residues. The CDR3 loop reads CASSLSGDSEAFF. CDR3 sequence (DNA): TGTGCCAGCAGCTTAAGCGGGGACAGTGAAGCTTTCTTT.

The rearrangement links TRBV29-1 to TRBJ2-3, with D tentatively TRBD2 (5 bases). CDR3 length: 13 amino acids. V lost 4 bases and J lost 4, with 12 bases in between. Per the germline V gene, CDR1 is SQVTM and CDR2 is ANQGSEA. The CDR3 loop is CSVVVGAADTQYF. In DNA, the CDR3 is TGCAGCGTTGTAGTGGGAGCGGCAGATACGCAGTATTTT.

The chain couples TRBV7-3 to TRBJ2-7, with D possibly TRBD2 on 7 matching bases. Deletions cut 5 bases from V and 5 bases from J, with 19 bases between. The CDR3 has 15 amino acids. The germline V gene encodes CDR1 SGHTA and CDR2 FQGTGA. The CDR3: CASSTEGGPRNEQYF. The CDR3 bases are TGTGCCAGCAGCACGGAGGGGGGGCCAAGGAACGAGCAGTACTTC.

The sample holds a few counts of this clone. The V gene is TRBV7-9, the J gene TRBJ2-7; D is unresolved. V lost 4 bases and J lost 3, with 13 bases in between. The germline gives CDR1 SEHNR, CDR2 FQNEAQ (reference sequence). The CDR3 runs 14 residues. CDR3 DNA sequence: TGTGCCAGCAGCTCAGCGTCTCAGTTCTACGAGCAGTACTTC. Its protein is CASSSASQFYEQYF.

The chain combines TRBV6-5 with TRBJ1-1; 7 bases map to TRBD1. The germline gives CDR1 MNHEY, CDR2 SVGAGI. CDR3 length equals 15 residues. J was trimmed by 3 bases and V by 2 bases; bases with no gene match: 6. The CDR3, as DNA: TGTGCCAGCAGTTACCGGTACAGGGGTGACACTGAAGCTTTCTTT. Protein product: CASSYRYRGDTEAFF.

This clone turned up a few times. The chain links TRBV4-1 to TRBJ1-4, with 9 bases identical to TRBD1. The CDR3 has 15 amino acids. From germline, CDR1 is MGHRA and CDR2 YSYEKL. The ends lost 2 bases at V and 7 bases at J; junction bases unmatched: 5. In DNA, the CDR3 is TGCGCCAGCAGCCAACCCGGGACAGGGCTTGAAAAACTGTTTTTT. Translation: CASSQPGTGLEKLFF.

The chain carries TRBV6-5 and TRBJ2-7; 7 positions match TRBD2. V lost 4 bases to trimming and J lost 4 bases; unmatched junction nucleotides: 13. Germline-derived CDR1 and CDR2 are MNHEY and SVGAGI. This CDR3 contains 16 residues. CDR3: CASSFTHRDYFYEQYF. CDR3 coding DNA: TGTGCCAGCAGTTTCACTCACCGGGACTACTTTTACGAGCAGTACTTC.

The chain links TRBV9 to TRBJ2-5, with TRBD1 matching 11 bases. V lost 4 bases, J lost 5 bases, and 7 bases stayed unmatched. The germline V gene encodes CDR1 SGDLS and CDR2 YYNGEE. The CDR3 loop spans 15 amino acids. Here the CDR3 reads CASSFRTGGRETQYF. CDR3 in DNA: TGTGCCAGCAGCTTCCGGACAGGGGGCAGGGAGACCCAGTACTTC.

The rearrangement links TRBV27 to TRBJ2-2, with unresolved D. Germline CDR1 MNHEY, CDR2 SMNVEV (reference sequence). This CDR3 comprises 14 residues. V gave up 0 bases and J gave up 6 bases, with 8 bases separating them. CDR3 in DNA: TGTGCCAGCAGTTTATCAGCGCTAGCCGGGGAGCTGTTTTTT. Protein product: CASSLSALAGELFF.

This clone was detected only a few times. The chain uses TRBV19 and TRBJ1-5, with a possible D match to TRBD1 (5 bases). The V end was cut by 4 bases, the J end by 6 bases, with 10 bases between. Per germline, CDR1 LNHDA and CDR2 SQIVND (reference sequence). This CDR3 is 13 amino acids long. CDR3 nucleotide sequence: TGTGCCAGTAGTAATCAGGGAGGTCAGCCCCAGCATTTT. The encoded protein is CASSNQGGQPQHF.

The V gene is TRBV24-1, the J gene TRBJ2-5; the match to TRBD2 covers 10 bases. The CDR3 runs 15 residues. Losses at the gene ends were 3 bases for V and 2 bases for J; bases not matched to a gene: 2. Germline V gene data show CDR1 as KGHDR and CDR2 as SFDVKD. The CDR3 DNA is TGTGCCACCAGTGATCCGACTAGCGGGCAAGAGACCCAGTACTTC. It codes for CATSDPTSGQETQYF.

The chain links TRBV5-1 to TRBJ2-1, with 10 bases aligning to TRBD1. Trimming took 2 bases from V and 8 from J; bases not matched to a gene: 10. The CDR3 covers 16 residues. Germline lookup yields CDR1 SGHRS and CDR2 YFSETQ. The CDR3 here is CASSFPERTGGDEQFF. In nucleotides, the CDR3 is TGCGCCAGCAGCTTCCCTGAGCGGACAGGGGGAGATGAGCAGTTCTTC.

The chain joins TRBV30 to TRBJ1-1; a possible D gene is TRBD1 (6 bases). This CDR3 contains 14 residues. Germline V gene data show CDR1 as GTSNPN and CDR2 as SVGIG (reference sequence). V lost 4 bases to trimming and J lost 12 bases, with 24 bases between them. CDR3 loop: CAWKSSQGTFGSFF. CDR3 DNA sequence: TGTGCCTGGAAGTCGTCCCAGGGGACCTTCGGATCTTTCTTT.

The genes are TRBV10-3 and TRBJ1-6; 9 bases align to TRBD1. Trimming at V came to 7 bases and at J to 8 bases, leaving 3 bases not matched to a gene. The CDR3 extends over 13 amino acids. CDR1 and CDR2 (germline): ENHRY, SYGVKD. DNA for the CDR3: TGTGCCATCAAGGGGACAGGGTATTCACCCCTCCACTTT. Translating it yields CAIKGTGYSPLHF.

The CDR3 sequence: CASSVTAGAGSTRSPLHF. The CDR3, as DNA: TGCGCCAGCAGCGTTACCGCGGGGGCGGGCTCTACTCGTTCACCCCTCCACTTT. The rearrangement uses TRBV5-1 and TRBJ1-6; TRBD1 might be the D (6 bases). The V end lost 4 bases, the J end lost 9 bases, and 26 bases lay between the germline ends. The CDR3 is 18 residues long. Germline CDR1 is SGHRS and CDR2 is YFSETQ.

V is TRBV19 and J is TRBJ1-1; D not certain. The CDR3 runs 13 residues. CDR1 LNHDA and CDR2 SQIVND come from the germline V gene (reference sequence). Trimming removed 7 bases at V and 1 base at J, with 10 bases between. The CDR3 sequence: CASNEHSNTEAFF. CDR3 nucleotides: TGTGCCAGTAATGAACATTCGAACACTGAAGCTTTCTTT.

This clone has only one observation. The rearrangement joins TRBV6-1 to TRBJ1-1, with 8 bases fitting TRBD1. The CDR3 has 12 residues. The J segment lost 11 bases and the V segment lost 6 bases, leaving 8 bases of the junction unmatched. Germline V gene data show CDR1 as MNHNS and CDR2 as SASEGT. For the CDR3, the DNA is TGTGCCAGCAGAGGACAGGGAGGTTTGGCTTTCTTT. Residues: CASRGQGGLAFF.

The rearrangement joins TRBV6-5 to TRBJ2-1; the D gene is possibly TRBD1 (5 bases). Germline loops: CDR1 MNHEY, CDR2 SVGAGI. This CDR3 region has 13 residues. Trimming cost V 4 bases and J 7 bases, with 11 bases left between them. DNA of the CDR3: TGTGCCAGCAGTTCCGGACACTTTAATGAGCAGTTCTTC. Residues: CASSSGHFNEQFF.

The CDR3 loop is CASSLSTVNTEAFF. Written as DNA, the CDR3 is TGTGCCAGCAGTTTATCTACAGTGAACACTGAAGCTTTCTTT. This rearrangement joins TRBV28 to TRBJ1-1; no definite D call. Germline V gene sequence: CDR1 MDHEN, CDR2 SYDVKM. The V end was cut by 1 base, the J end by 0 bases, with 6 bases between. The CDR3 spans 14 residues. The complete variable domain, with remaining parts taken from reference TRBV28 and TRBJ1-1, reads DVKVTQSSRYLVKRTGEKVFLECVQDMDHENMFWYRQDPGLGLRLIYFSYDVKMKEKGDIPEGYSVSREKKERFSLILESASTNQTSMYLCASSLSTVNTEAFFGQGTRLTVV.

This clone was seen only a few times. The chain couples TRBV4-3 to TRBJ2-5; possible D gene TRBD2, 5 bases. The V and J ends lost 6 bases and 4 bases respectively, with 15 bases between them. The CDR3 spans 14 residues. Germline CDR1 LGHNA, CDR2 YSLEER. The CDR3 protein is CASSALGGGETQYF. The CDR3 DNA is TGCGCCAGCAGTGCTTTGGGTGGAGGAGAGACCCAGTACTTC.

The rearrangement joins TRBV7-9 to TRBJ2-3; D is uncertain. Germline CDR1 reads SEHNR; CDR2 reads FQNEAQ (reference sequence). Trimming shortened V by 0 bases and J by 0 bases, and 13 bases separated the two germline ends. The CDR3 has 17 residues. The CDR3, as DNA: TGTGCCAGCAGCTTAGCGCGTTTGGGCAGAAGCACAGATACGCAGTATTTT. This gives the protein CASSLARLGRSTDTQYF.

CDR3 DNA sequence: TGTGCCAGCTCAAGCACTCAGGGACAGGCCAACTCTGGAAACACCATATATTTT. Its protein is CASSSTQGQANSGNTIYF. V is TRBV18 and J is TRBJ1-3; 8 bases map to TRBD1. This CDR3 region has 18 residues. With 5 bases clipped from V and 0 bases from J, the junction kept 12 bases outside the gene matches. Germline lookup yields CDR1 KGHSH and CDR2 LQKENI.